This TCR beta chain was documented in a study of beta chain features in type 1 diabetes. One heparinised blood draw averaging about 116 mL was given by each donor. Purity exceeding 95% was reached by all sorted populations. This clone appeared a few times. Its antigen remains unidentified. General study results and limits: Shortening that was moderate but significant affected the TCRB CDR3s of Type 1 diabetes patients in all four CD4+ subsets. Individuals with type 1 diabetes displayed fewer insertions and more deletions at VDJ junctions. Patients' naive, central memory and Treg TCRB repertoires seemed closer to one another than those of healthy donors.

CDR1 is SGHNT and CDR2 is YENEEA in the germline V gene. CDR3 length equals 16 residues. Trimming removed 1 base at V and 6 bases at J, with 15 bases between. Investigators reverse transcribed all isolated RNA, so they sequenced expressed TCRB transcripts. Sequenced by immunoSEQ multiplex PCR; TCRdb stores in-frame clones only, minus some. The sample yields about 120,000 clones, around 15% seen once. The receptor's source is a young man with type 1 diabetes. The chain links TRBV11-3 to TRBJ2-2, with unresolved D. The sequenced material came from central memory CD4+ T cells from blood. The CDR3 loop is CASSLGGSSAAGELFF. CDR3 nucleotides: TGTGCCAGCAGCTTAGGTGGAAGTTCGGCGGCCGGGGAGCTGTTTTTT.